This T cell receptor beta chain was identified in a study of control samples from healthy donors and cancer patients. TCRdb keeps only in-frame clones here, not all; method: immunoSEQ multiplex PCR. The data contain 150,000 to 200,000 clones, just over 85% of them singletons. Looked up from germline, CDR1 is MNHEY and CDR2 is SMNVEV (reference sequence). The CDR3 totals 15 residues. V lost 6 bases, J lost 0 bases, and 12 bases lay in between. As regards this clone: Other DNA sequences within the sample encode an identical CDR3.

Input material: blood. The chain combines TRBV27 with TRBJ1-5, with unresolved D. The TCR originated in a young woman in good health. The CDR3 here is CASSRTPNSNQPQHF. Here the CDR3 DNA reads TGTGCCAGCAGCCGCACCCCTAATAGCAATCAGCCCCAGCATTTT.